This T cell receptor (beta chain) was found in a study of CD8+ T cells in alopecia areata. RNA was extracted and reverse transcribed into cDNA as the sequencing template. Assay: immunoSEQ multiplex PCR; the TCRdb copy retains only in-frame clones and omits some. The sample records some 150,000 clones, nearly 55% being singletons. Treatment given: oral pan-JAK inhibitor, 5-10 mg twice daily. Alopecia areata patients gave lesional scalp punch biopsies and peripheral blood samples. A word on this clone: Its antigen remains unknown.

The junction had 4 bases not matched to a gene; V was cut back by 0 bases and J by 2 bases. The CDR3 sequence is 17 residues long. The germline gives CDR1 SGHRS, CDR2 YFSETQ. Points from the study as a whole: Tofacitinib significantly decreased scalp clonality and expanded CD8+ clones among top 100. It was lesional scalp, especially alopecia totalis/universalis, that showed higher clonality than normal scalp.

The rearrangement uses TRBV5-1 and TRBJ2-3, with 12 bases that match TRBD2. The sequence was collected from a human donor with alopecia areata. The input for sequencing was CD8+ T cells sorted from blood, taken at week 4, from a patient treated with tofacitinib. CDR3 sequence (DNA): TGCGCCAGCAGCTTGGGGCTAGCGGGGGGGCTCACAGATACGCAGTATTTT. Translating it yields CASSLGLAGGLTDTQYF.